Listed here are 30 T cell receptor beta chains from one sample, sequenced in a study of CD8+CD57+ T cells in acquired aplastic anemia listed by TCRdb under 2018. Data came from an Illumina HiSeq 2000. TCR beta VDJ combination and CDR3 sequence profiling used genomic DNA as the template. TCRdb took the public reads, trimmed them with fastp at Q25, ran MiXCR for clone calling and kept in-frame beta chains. Rows with a matching CDR3 protein are joined into one entry that keeps the most common DNA and genes. The sample table holds around 140,000 distinct CDR3 sequences, of which 41% were seen once. The ten largest make up over 6.5% of the sample. The specimen sequenced was sorted CD4+, CD8+, or CD8+CD57+ T cells (not recorded which) from PBMCs. The receptors derive from a human donor in good health, serving as a control.

The chain recombines TRBV6-1 with TRBJ1-2, with D uncertain. Germline values: CDR1 MNHNS, CDR2 SASEGT. V was pared by 7 bases and J by 2 bases, with 17 bases between. The CDR3 totals 15 residues. CDR3 region: CASNFLRDKNYGYTF. CDR3 sequence (DNA): TGTGCCAGCAACTTCCTCCGAGACAAGAACTATGGCTACACCTTC.

Many counts were recorded for this clonotype. The rearrangement joins TRBV3-1 to TRBJ1-1; the D is unclear. The CDR3 is made up of 11 amino acids. V was clipped by 3 bases and J by 6 bases, with 5 bases between them. CDR1 LGHDT and CDR2 YNNKEL come from the germline V gene (reference sequence). The CDR3 sequence: CASSHRSEAFF. The CDR3 nucleotides are TGTGCCAGCAGCCATCGATCTGAAGCTTTCTTT.

The sample holds many counts of this clonotype. The genes are TRBV6-1 and TRBJ1-1; the D is unclear. The V gene lost 6 bases and the J gene lost 0 bases, with 8 bases spanning the gap. Looked up from germline, CDR1 is MNHNS and CDR2 is SASEGT. The CDR3 is 13 amino acids. The CDR3 DNA reads as TGTGCCAGCAGACCCAATATGAACACTGAAGCTTTCTTT. Translated, it gives CASRPNMNTEAFF.

This rearrangement joins TRBV19 to TRBJ2-7, with TRBD1 identical over 7 bases. Per the germline V gene, CDR1 is LNHDA and CDR2 is SQIVND (reference sequence). V shed 2 bases, J shed 2 bases, and the junction held 6 bases outside the gene matches. The CDR3 has 15 amino acids. The CDR3 DNA follows: TGTGCCAGTAGTATAAGGACAGGAGGAACCTACGAGCAGTACTTC. Its protein is CASSIRTGGTYEQYF. Using reference TRBV19 and TRBJ2-7 for the parts outside the CDR3, the full variable domain is DGGITQSPKYLFRKEGQNVTLSCEQNLNHDAMYWYRQDPGQGLRLIYYSQIVNDFQKGDIAEGYSVSREKKESFPLTVTSAQKNPTAFYLCASSIRTGGTYEQYFGPGTRLTVT.

This clonotype has ten or more counts. This chain links TRBV20-1 with TRBJ1-5; D is unclear. Germline V gene data show CDR1 as DFQATT and CDR2 as SNEGSKA (reference sequence). The V end was cut by 0 bases, the J end by 9 bases, with 9 bases between. This CDR3 is 12 amino acids long. The CDR3 protein is CSARDLSGPQHF. CDR3 coding DNA: TGCAGTGCTAGAGACTTATCGGGGCCCCAGCATTTT.

The chain recombines TRBV2 with TRBJ1-1, with 11 bases identical to TRBD1. With V trimmed by 7 bases and J by 3 bases, 4 bases remained unmatched. The CDR3 consists of 14 residues. CDR1 and CDR2 (germline): SNHLY, FYNNEI. The CDR3 region is CASTGQGADTEAFF. CDR3 DNA sequence: TGTGCCAGCACCGGACAGGGGGCGGACACTGAAGCTTTCTTT.

The J gene is TRBJ2-1, the V gene TRBV29-1; tentative D call: TRBD1 (5 bases). Germline CDR1 reads SQVTM; CDR2 reads ANQGSEA. V lost 4 bases and J lost 5, with 12 bases in between. CDR3 size: 13 residues. Here the CDR3 reads CSVARDLNNEQFF. The CDR3 bases are TGCAGCGTTGCCAGGGATTTAAACAATGAGCAGTTCTTC.

This rearrangement joins TRBV29-1 to TRBJ2-7, with 8 bases identical to TRBD1. The CDR3 runs 13 residues. The trim removed 3 bases at V and 5 bases at J, leaving 6 bases unmatched. CDR1 is SQVTM and CDR2 is ANQGSEA in the germline V gene. The CDR3 sequence is CSVEDGQGDEQYF. The CDR3 DNA sequence: TGCAGCGTTGAGGATGGACAGGGTGACGAGCAGTACTTC.

V gene TRBV10-3 combines with J gene TRBJ2-7; D perhaps matches TRBD1 (6 bases). In germline, CDR1 is ENHRY, CDR2 SYGVKD. V shed 6 bases and J shed 3 bases, with 12 bases lying between them. This CDR3 is built from 13 residues. For the CDR3, the DNA is TGTGCCATCAGGACCGCACAGGGCTACGAGCAGTACTTC. It is translated as CAIRTAQGYEQYF.

This clonotype was observed at least ten times. The genes are TRBV5-4 and TRBJ2-2; D not resolved. Germline V gene lookup returns CDR1 SGHNT and CDR2 YYREEE (reference sequence). V was shortened by 1 base and J by 5 bases, with 6 bases between the two germline ends. The CDR3 length is 13 residues. CDR3 protein: CASSLRSTGELFF. CDR3 in DNA: TGTGCCAGCAGCTTGCGATCTACCGGGGAGCTGTTTTTT.

This clonotype was seen many times. The J gene is TRBJ2-1, the V gene TRBV10-3; TRBD1 is a possible D gene (5 bases). The germline gives CDR1 ENHRY, CDR2 SYGVKD. V was pared by 0 bases and J by 0 bases, with 12 bases between. The CDR3 is 17 amino acids. CDR3 in amino acids: CAISESGLQSSYNEQFF. The CDR3 DNA sequence: TGTGCCATCAGTGAGTCGGGGCTTCAGAGCTCCTACAATGAGCAGTTCTTC.

This clonotype was picked up many times. The chain links TRBV6-5 to TRBJ1-2, with 9 bases lining up with TRBD1. V gave up 2 bases and J gave up 4 bases; unmatched junction bases: 5. This CDR3 contains 15 residues. Germline V CDR1 and CDR2: MNHEY, SVGAGI. CDR3 in DNA: TGTGCCAGCAGTTACAATACAGGGGGCGCCTATGGCTACACCTTC. Amino acids: CASSYNTGGAYGYTF.

This clonotype was recorded many times. V gene TRBV24-1 combines with J gene TRBJ2-3; possible D gene TRBD2, 6 bases. The germline V gene encodes CDR1 KGHDR and CDR2 SFDVKD. V was pared by 3 bases and J by 3 bases, with 12 bases between. There are 15 residues in the CDR3. The CDR3 sequence: CATSDPGLVTDTQYF. For the CDR3, the DNA is TGTGCCACCAGTGATCCGGGACTGGTAACAGATACGCAGTATTTT.

The chain employs TRBV29-1 and TRBJ1-1; 8 bases align to TRBD1. The junction had 7 bases not matched to a gene; V was cut back by 6 bases and J by 4 bases. The CDR3 has 13 amino acids. Germline CDR1 reads SQVTM; CDR2 reads ANQGSEA. Here the CDR3 reads CSVSGGRGTEAFF. The CDR3 nucleotides read TGCAGCGTGTCAGGGGGCAGGGGCACTGAAGCTTTCTTT.

This clonotype has only one observation. The chain is built from TRBV7-2 and TRBJ1-2; D is uncertain. V was shortened by 5 bases and J by 9 bases, with 13 bases between the two germline ends. Germline-derived CDR1 and CDR2 are SGHTA and FQGNSA. The CDR3 runs 12 residues. CDR3 sequence (DNA): TGTGCCAGCAGCCACGAGGCTGGGAGCTACACCTTC. Its translation is CASSHEAGSYTF. Combining the CDR3 with reference TRBV7-2 and TRBJ1-2 gives the whole variable domain GAGVSQSPSNKVTEKGKDVELRCDPISGHTALYWYRQSLGQGLEFLIYFQGNSAPDKSGLPSDRFSAERTGGSVSTLTIQRTQQEDSAVYLCASSHEAGSYTFGSGTRLTVV.

This clonotype was seen ten or more times. The V and J genes are TRBV7-9 and TRBJ2-2, with no clear D. This CDR3 contains 12 residues. V lost 3 bases to trimming and J lost 6 bases, with 5 bases between them. Germline V gene sequence: CDR1 SEHNR, CDR2 FQNEAQ (reference sequence). The CDR3 here is CASSLAAGELFF. DNA of the CDR3: TGTGCCAGCAGCTTGGCGGCCGGGGAGCTGTTTTTT.

The table lists this clonotype with a count of one. The gene calls are TRBV2 and TRBJ1-5; 8 nucleotides agree with TRBD1. Germline V gene lookup returns CDR1 SNHLY and CDR2 FYNNEI. The length of the CDR3 is 14 residues. J gave up 6 bases and V 5 bases, and 6 bases lay outside the gene matches. The CDR3 is CASSWDRSAQPQHF. CDR3 in DNA: TGTGCCAGCAGTTGGGACAGGTCCGCTCAGCCCCAGCATTTT.

This clonotype has a count of ten or more. CDR3 nucleotide sequence: TGCAGTGCTCTGGGACTAGCGGGATCTACTGAGACCCAGTACTTC. Its protein product is CSALGLAGSTETQYF. The chain links TRBV20-1 to TRBJ2-5, with TRBD2 matching over 13 bases. After removal of 5 bases from V and 5 bases from J, the junction contained 8 bases not matched to a gene. CDR3 length: 15 residues. Germline V gives CDR1 DFQATT, CDR2 SNEGSKA (reference sequence).

Worth noting for this clonotype: The germline gene is not matched at one end of the junction; a read error may be the cause. This sequence joins TRBV19 and TRBJ1-1; tentatively, D is TRBD1 (6 bases). Germline V lookup: CDR1 LNHDA, CDR2 SQIVND (reference sequence). There are 13 residues in the CDR3. The CDR3 DNA follows: TGTGCCAGTGGGGGACATCTGAACACTGGAGCTTTCTTT. Its translation: CASGGHLNTGAFF.

This chain joins TRBV2 and TRBJ2-6; D is uncertain. This CDR3 has 16 amino acids. The germline V and J ends were trimmed by 3 bases and 1 base, with 10 bases remaining between them. Germline V gene lookup returns CDR1 SNHLY and CDR2 FYNNEI. CDR3 in amino acids: CASSDGRASGANVLTF. As DNA, the CDR3 is TGTGCCAGCAGTGATGGTCGGGCTTCTGGGGCCAACGTCCTGACTTTC.

This chain uses TRBV4-1 with TRBJ1-2; D is unresolved. Germline CDR1 MGHRA, CDR2 YSYEKL. The CDR3 length is 14 residues. V shed 6 bases and J shed 4 bases, with 15 bases lying between them. CDR3 sequence (DNA): TGCGCCAGCAGACCGGGTTGGGGTGGCTATGGCTACACCTTC. It yields the protein CASRPGWGGYGYTF.

This clonotype was observed many times. The J gene is TRBJ1-1, the V gene TRBV6-1; the D is unclear. Germline V gene sequence: CDR1 MNHNS, CDR2 SASEGT. CDR3 length: 15 amino acids. Trimming shortened V by 6 bases and J by 11 bases, and 25 bases separated the two germline ends. CDR3 in DNA: TGTGCCAGCAGCACCCGATTAGGCGGGATTTGGGATGCTTTCTTT. Translated, it gives CASSTRLGGIWDAFF.

The chain carries TRBV11-2 and TRBJ2-3; D is undetermined. Germline V CDR1 and CDR2: SGHAT, FQNNGV. V lost 3 bases and J 0 bases, leaving 10 bases between the germline ends. The length of the CDR3 is 15 residues. The CDR3 DNA is TGTGCCAGCAGCTTCGGTGAGCTAAGCACAGATACGCAGTATTTT. This sequence encodes CASSFGELSTDTQYF.

This clonotype was detected ten times or more. This chain links TRBV12-3 or TRBV12-4 with TRBJ2-6; either TRBD1 or TRBD2 may fit D (6 bases each). Trimming pared 4 bases from V and 17 bases from J, leaving 21 bases between. The CDR3 contains 14 residues. The CDR3 DNA is TGTGCCAGCAGTTCTACCCCCAGGACCGGGGGCGTGACTTTC. Translating it yields CASSSTPRTGGVTF.

The genes are TRBV7-8 and TRBJ1-3; D unclear. The V end was cut by 5 bases, the J end by 0 bases, with 23 bases between. The CDR3 runs to 19 residues. The germline V gene encodes CDR1 SGHVS and CDR2 FQNEAQ. The CDR3 nucleotides are TGTGCCAGCAGCATGACCCTTCGGCGGGAGGGCCTCTCTGGAAACACCATATATTTT. Protein: CASSMTLRREGLSGNTIYF.

This clonotype appeared many times. The rearrangement uses TRBV14 and TRBJ2-5; possibly TRBD1 or TRBD2 for D (5 bases each). There are 16 residues in the CDR3. V lost 3 bases and J 6 bases, leaving 20 bases between the germline ends. Germline V gives CDR1 SGHDN, CDR2 FVKESK. In DNA, the CDR3 is TGTGCCAGCAGCCACTTCTCCGGGACCAACCTCAAGACCCAGTACTTC. Translation: CASSHFSGTNLKTQYF.

This clonotype was seen a single time. Given the absence of the conserved phenylalanine or tryptophan at the CDR3 end, a read error is likely. The limits of the CDR3 on the DNA are not certain, so only TCRdb's listed CDR3 is given. The V call is TRBV2, the J call TRBJ2-7; the table's D call of TRBD2 was not tested on the DNA. The CDR3 has 8 residues if both end residues are counted. The germline gives CDR1 SNHLY, CDR2 FYNNEI. This chain's CDR3 is CASEWRAL.

This clonotype was observed at least ten times. This chain joins TRBV19 and TRBJ1-5, with 9 bases fitting TRBD1. Germline CDR1 LNHDA, CDR2 SQIVND (reference sequence). J gave up 6 bases and V 4 bases, and 10 bases lay outside the gene matches. The CDR3 length is 16 residues. CDR3 in DNA: TGTGCCAGTAGTAGAACAGGGGGCCCTTCAAGTCAGCCCCAGCATTTT. It codes for CASSRTGGPSSQPQHF.

There are many counts of this clonotype. The CDR3 loop reads CASSLIDQPQHF. The CDR3 DNA reads as TGTGCCAGCAGCCTTATTGACCAGCCCCAGCATTTT. This chain links TRBV7-6 with TRBJ1-5; no clear D gene. The CDR3 spans 12 residues. Germline values: CDR1 SGHVS, CDR2 FNYEAQ. V shed 5 bases and J shed 7 bases, with 9 bases lying between them.

This clonotype was observed many times. This chain links TRBV11-2 with TRBJ2-2, with D possibly being TRBD1 (6 bases). Germline CDR1 and CDR2: SGHAT and FQNNGV. There are 15 residues in the CDR3. The V end was cut by 0 bases, the J end by 4 bases, with 9 bases between. The CDR3 DNA is TGTGCCAGCAGCTTAGATACAGGGACCACCGGGGAGCTGTTTTTT. This encodes CASSLDTGTTGELFF.